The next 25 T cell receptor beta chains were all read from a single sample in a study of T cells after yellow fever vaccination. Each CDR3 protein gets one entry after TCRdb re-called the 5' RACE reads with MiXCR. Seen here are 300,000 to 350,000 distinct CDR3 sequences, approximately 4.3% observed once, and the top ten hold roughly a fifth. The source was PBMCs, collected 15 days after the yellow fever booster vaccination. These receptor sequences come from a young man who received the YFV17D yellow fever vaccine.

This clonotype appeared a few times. The CDR3 DNA reads as TGCGCCAGCGGCAACAGGGGGTACTATGGCTACACCTTC. Protein: CASGNRGYYGYTF. This chain uses TRBV5-1 with TRBJ1-2; 8 nucleotides line up with TRBD1. The ends lost 7 bases at V and 3 bases at J; junction bases unmatched: 5. CDR1 and CDR2 from the germline V gene are SGHRS and YFSETQ. There are 13 residues in the CDR3.

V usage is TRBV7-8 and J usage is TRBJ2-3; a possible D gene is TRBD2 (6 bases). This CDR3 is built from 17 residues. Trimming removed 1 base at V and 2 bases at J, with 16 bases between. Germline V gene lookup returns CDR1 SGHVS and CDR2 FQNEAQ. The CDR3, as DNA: TGTGCCAGCAGCTTAGTGGACAATGCGGGGCCCACAGATACGCAGTATTTT. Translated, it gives CASSLVDNAGPTDTQYF.

CDR3 nucleotides: TGTGCCAGCAGCCCCCCCGTAGGAACTGAAGCTTTCTTT. Protein product: CASSPPVGTEAFF. The chain joins TRBV25-1 to TRBJ1-1, with D unclear. The germline CDR1 and CDR2 sequences are MGHDK and SYGVNS. The CDR3 has 13 amino acids. The V end was cut by 6 bases, the J end by 5 bases, with 13 bases between.

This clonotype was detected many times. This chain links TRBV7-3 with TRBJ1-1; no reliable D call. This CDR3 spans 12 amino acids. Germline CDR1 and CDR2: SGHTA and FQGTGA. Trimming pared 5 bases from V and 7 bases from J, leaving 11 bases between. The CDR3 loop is CASSLGKSEAFF. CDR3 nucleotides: TGTGCCAGCAGCCTGGGGAAGAGTGAAGCTTTCTTT. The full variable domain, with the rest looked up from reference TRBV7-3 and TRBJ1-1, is GAGVSQTPSNKVTEKGKYVELRCDPISGHTALYWYRQSLGQGPEFLIYFQGTGAADDSGLPNDRFFAVRPEGSVSTLKIQRTERGDSAVYLCASSLGKSEAFFGQGTRLTVV.

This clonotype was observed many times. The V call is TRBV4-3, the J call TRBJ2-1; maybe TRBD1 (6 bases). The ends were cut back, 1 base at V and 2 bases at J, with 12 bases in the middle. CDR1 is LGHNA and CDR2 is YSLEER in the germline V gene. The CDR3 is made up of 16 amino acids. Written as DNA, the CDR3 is TGCGCCAGCAGCCAAGTGGGGCAGGGGCCCTACAATGAGCAGTTCTTC. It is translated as CASSQVGQGPYNEQFF.

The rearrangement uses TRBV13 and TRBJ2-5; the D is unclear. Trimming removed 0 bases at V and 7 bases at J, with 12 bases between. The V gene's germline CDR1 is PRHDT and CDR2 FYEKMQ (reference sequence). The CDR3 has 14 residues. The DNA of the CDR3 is TGTGCCAGCAGCTTAGGACTTACCAAGGCGACCCAGTACTTC. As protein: CASSLGLTKATQYF.

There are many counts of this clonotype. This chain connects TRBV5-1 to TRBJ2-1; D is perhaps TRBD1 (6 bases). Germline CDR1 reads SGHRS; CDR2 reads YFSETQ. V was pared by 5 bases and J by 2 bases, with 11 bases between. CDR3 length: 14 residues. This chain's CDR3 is CASRGAATYNEQFF. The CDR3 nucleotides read TGCGCCAGCAGGGGGGCTGCGACCTACAATGAGCAGTTCTTC.

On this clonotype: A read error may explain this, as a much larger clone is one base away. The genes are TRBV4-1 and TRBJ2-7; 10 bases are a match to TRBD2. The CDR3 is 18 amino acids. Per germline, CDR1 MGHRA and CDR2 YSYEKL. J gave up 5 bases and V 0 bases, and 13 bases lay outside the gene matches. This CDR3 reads CASSQDGLAGAITHEQYF. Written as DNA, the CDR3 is TGCGCCAGCAGCCAAGACGGGCTAGCGGGGGCCATTACCCACGAGCAGTACTTC.

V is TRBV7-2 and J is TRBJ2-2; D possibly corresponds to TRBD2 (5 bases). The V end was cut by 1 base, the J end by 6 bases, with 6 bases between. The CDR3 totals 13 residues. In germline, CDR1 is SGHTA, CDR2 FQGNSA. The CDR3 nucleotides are TGTGCCAGCAGCTTAGTTAGCGCCGGGGAGCTGTTTTTT. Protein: CASSLVSAGELFF. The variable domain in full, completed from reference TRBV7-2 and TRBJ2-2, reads GAGVSQSPSNKVTEKGKDVELRCDPISGHTALYWYRQSLGQGLEFLIYFQGNSAPDKSGLPSDRFSAERTGGSVSTLTIQRTQQEDSAVYLCASSLVSAGELFFGEGSRLTVL.

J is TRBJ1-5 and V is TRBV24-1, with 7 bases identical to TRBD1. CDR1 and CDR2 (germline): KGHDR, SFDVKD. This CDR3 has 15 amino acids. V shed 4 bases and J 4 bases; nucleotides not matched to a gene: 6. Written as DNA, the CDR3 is TGTGCCACCAGTGAACCACAGGGGCCGAATCAGCCCCAGCATTTT. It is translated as CATSEPQGPNQPQHF.

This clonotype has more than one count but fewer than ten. The CDR3 loop reads CASSWEPTGDSPLHF. CDR3 in DNA: TGCGCCAGCAGCTGGGAACCGACAGGGGATTCACCCCTCCACTTT. The chain uses TRBV5-1 and TRBJ1-6; 8 nucleotides agree with TRBD1. Germline V gene lookup returns CDR1 SGHRS and CDR2 YFSETQ. V trimming: 3 bases; J trimming: 8 bases; junction bases outside the gene matches: 7. The CDR3 runs to 15 residues.

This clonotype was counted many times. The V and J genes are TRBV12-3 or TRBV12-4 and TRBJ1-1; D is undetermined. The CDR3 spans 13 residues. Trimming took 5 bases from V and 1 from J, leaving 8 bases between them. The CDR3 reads CASSPPANTEAFF. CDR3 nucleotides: TGTGCCAGCAGTCCCCCGGCGAACACTGAAGCTTTCTTT.

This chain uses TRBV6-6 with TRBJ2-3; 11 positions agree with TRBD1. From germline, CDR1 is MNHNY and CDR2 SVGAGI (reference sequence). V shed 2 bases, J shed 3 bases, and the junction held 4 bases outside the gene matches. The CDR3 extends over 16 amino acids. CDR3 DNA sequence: TGTGCCAGCAGTTACCCCGGACAGGGGGCAACAGATACGCAGTATTTT. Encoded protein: CASSYPGQGATDTQYF.

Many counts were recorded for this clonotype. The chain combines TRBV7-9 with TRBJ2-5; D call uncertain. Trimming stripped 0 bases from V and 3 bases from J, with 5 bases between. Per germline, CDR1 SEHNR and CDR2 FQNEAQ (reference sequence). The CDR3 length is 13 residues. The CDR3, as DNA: TGTGCCAGCAGCTTAGCGGGAAAAGAGACCCAGTACTTC. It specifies CASSLAGKETQYF.

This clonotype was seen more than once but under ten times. As DNA, the CDR3 is TGTGCCAGCTCACCACCGTGGCAGGGGCGAGGCATTCAGTACTTC. It specifies CASSPPWQGRGIQYF. The gene calls are TRBV18 and TRBJ2-4; the D gene is possibly TRBD1 (6 bases). CDR3 length equals 15 residues. Looked up from germline, CDR1 is KGHSH and CDR2 is LQKENI. V shed 0 bases and J shed 9 bases, with 15 bases lying between them.

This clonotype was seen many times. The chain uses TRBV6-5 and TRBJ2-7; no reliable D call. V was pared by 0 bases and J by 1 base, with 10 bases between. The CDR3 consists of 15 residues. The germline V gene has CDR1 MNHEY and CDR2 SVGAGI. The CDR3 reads CASSYSAGLSYEQYF. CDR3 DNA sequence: TGTGCCAGCAGTTACTCGGCAGGTTTGTCCTACGAGCAGTACTTC.

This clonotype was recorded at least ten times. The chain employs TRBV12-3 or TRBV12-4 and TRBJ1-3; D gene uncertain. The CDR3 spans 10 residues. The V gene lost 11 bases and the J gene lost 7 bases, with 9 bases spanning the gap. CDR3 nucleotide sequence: TGTGCCTCCCGCCGGAACACCATATATTTT. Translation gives CASRRNTIYF.

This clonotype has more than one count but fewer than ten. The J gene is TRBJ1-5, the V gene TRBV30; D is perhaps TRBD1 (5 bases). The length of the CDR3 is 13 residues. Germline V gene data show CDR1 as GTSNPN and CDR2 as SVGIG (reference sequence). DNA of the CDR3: TGTGCTGGCAGTAGGGGCACAAATCAGCCCCAGCATTTT. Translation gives CAGSRGTNQPQHF.

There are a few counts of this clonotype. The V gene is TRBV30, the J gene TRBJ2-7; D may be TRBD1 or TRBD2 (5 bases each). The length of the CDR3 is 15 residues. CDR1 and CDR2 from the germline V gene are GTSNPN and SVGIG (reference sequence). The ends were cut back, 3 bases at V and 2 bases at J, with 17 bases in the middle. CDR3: CAWSLPNGGTYEQYF. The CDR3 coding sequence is TGTGCCTGGAGCCTACCGAATGGGGGAACCTACGAGCAGTACTTC.

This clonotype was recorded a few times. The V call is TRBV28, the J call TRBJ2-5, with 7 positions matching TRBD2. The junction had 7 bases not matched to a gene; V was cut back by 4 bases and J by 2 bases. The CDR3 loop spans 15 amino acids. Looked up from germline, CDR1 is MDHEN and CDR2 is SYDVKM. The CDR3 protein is CASSSLTGGQETQYF. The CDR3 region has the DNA TGTGCCAGCAGTTCGCTCACGGGGGGACAAGAGACCCAGTACTTC.

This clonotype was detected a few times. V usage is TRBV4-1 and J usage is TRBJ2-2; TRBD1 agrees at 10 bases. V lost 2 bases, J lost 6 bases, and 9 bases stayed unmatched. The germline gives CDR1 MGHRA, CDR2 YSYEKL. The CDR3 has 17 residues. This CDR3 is CASSQKTGTGDAGELFF. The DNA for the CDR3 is TGCGCCAGCAGCCAAAAAACCGGGACAGGGGATGCCGGGGAGCTGTTTTTT.

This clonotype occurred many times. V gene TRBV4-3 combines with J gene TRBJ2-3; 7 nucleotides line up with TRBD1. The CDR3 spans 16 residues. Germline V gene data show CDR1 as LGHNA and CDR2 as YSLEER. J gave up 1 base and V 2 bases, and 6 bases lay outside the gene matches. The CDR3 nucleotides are TGCGCCAGCAGCCAAAGGGACAGATTTCGCACAGATACGCAGTATTTT. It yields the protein CASSQRDRFRTDTQYF.

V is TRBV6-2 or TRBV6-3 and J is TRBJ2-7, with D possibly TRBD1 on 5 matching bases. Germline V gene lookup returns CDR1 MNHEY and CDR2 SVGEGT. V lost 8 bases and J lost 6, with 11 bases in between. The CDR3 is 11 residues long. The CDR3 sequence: CASAWGSEQYV. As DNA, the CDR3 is TGTGCCAGCGCATGGGGCTCCGAGCAGTACGTC.

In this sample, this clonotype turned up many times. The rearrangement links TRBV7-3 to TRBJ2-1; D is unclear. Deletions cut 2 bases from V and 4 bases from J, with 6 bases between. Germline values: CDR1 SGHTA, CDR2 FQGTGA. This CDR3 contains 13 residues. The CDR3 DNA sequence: TGTGCCAGCAGCTTACTGCTTTACAATGAGCAGTTCTTC. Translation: CASSLLLYNEQFF.

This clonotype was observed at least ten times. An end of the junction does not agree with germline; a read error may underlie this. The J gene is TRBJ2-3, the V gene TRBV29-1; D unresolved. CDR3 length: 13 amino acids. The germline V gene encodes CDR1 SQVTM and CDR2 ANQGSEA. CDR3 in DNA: TGCAGCTTTGAATTTGGGTCTACAGATACGCAGTATTTT. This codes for CSFEFGSTDTQYF.